This T cell receptor (beta chain) was sequenced in a study of cytomegalovirus exposure and HLA in healthy donors. With regard to this clone: Antigen specificity is unknown.

Study findings and constraints: Presence/absence results assume similar sequencing depth per donor, which may not hold.

The PCR ran on 60 Vbeta and 13 Jbeta primers. The data were produced by immunoSEQ multiplex PCR, yet TCRdb's version contains in-frame clones alone and is incomplete. Here the sample spans roughly 190,000 clones, about 12% being singletons. Material for sequencing was PBMCs. The TCR sequence derives from a man between 50 and 59 years old in good health and CMV-seropositive.

Here the CDR3 reads CASSESGLNEQFF. The CDR3 DNA is TGTGCCAGCAGTGAGTCAGGGTTGAATGAGCAGTTCTTC. The J gene is TRBJ2-1, the V gene TRBV6-1; D is perhaps TRBD1 (5 bases). Looked up from germline, CDR1 is MNHNS and CDR2 is SASEGT. CDR3 size: 13 residues. V lost 3 bases and J lost 7, with 10 bases in between.